The clone carrying this T cell receptor (beta chain) showed up many times. Its specificity is not known. This sample is drawn from a study of early T cells in non-severe SARS-CoV-2 infection. Study details: Chains were not paired, and sequencing was done on bulk RNA from unsorted whole blood.

The V gene end was trimmed by 5 bases and the J gene end by 4 bases; junction bases not matched to a gene: 10. CDR3 length: 17 residues. Germline-derived CDR1 and CDR2 are SEHNR and FQNEAQ (reference sequence). Regarding the study as a whole: The VDJdb matching leaned toward anti-spike CD8 responses and overlooked private and CD4 specificities.

Attachment of unique molecular identifiers was made to individual cDNA molecules. TCRdb recomputed calls from the 5' RACE reads with MiXCR, one row per CDR3 protein. The table records some 71,000 distinct CDR3 sequences, under 9.5% of them present only once. The material sequenced was whole blood. The chain uses TRBV7-9 and TRBJ2-6, with TRBD1 matching over 8 bases. The clonotype was recovered from an adult who was a healthcare worker with PCR-confirmed SARS-CoV-2 infection or an uninfected control (not recorded which). The DNA for the CDR3 is TGTGCCAGCAGCCCCGGGACAGGACTATCCGGGGCCAACGTCCTGACTTTC. Protein product: CASSPGTGLSGANVLTF.